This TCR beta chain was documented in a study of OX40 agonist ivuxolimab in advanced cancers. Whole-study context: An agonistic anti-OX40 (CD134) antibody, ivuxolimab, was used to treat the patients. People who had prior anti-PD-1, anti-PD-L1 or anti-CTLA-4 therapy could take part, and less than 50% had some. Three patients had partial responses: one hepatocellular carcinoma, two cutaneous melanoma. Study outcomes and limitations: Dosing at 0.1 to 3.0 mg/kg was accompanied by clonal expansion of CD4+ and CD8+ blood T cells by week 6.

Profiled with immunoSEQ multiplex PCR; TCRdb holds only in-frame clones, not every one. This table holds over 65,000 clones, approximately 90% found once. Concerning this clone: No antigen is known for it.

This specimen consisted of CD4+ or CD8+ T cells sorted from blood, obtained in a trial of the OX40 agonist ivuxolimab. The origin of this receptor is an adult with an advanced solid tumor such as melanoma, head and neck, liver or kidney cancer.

Written as DNA, the CDR3 is TGTGCCAGCAGTCCCGGGACAGGGGATCAGCCCCAGCATTTT. This encodes CASSPGTGDQPQHF. The chain uses TRBV27 and TRBJ1-5, with 10 bases lining up with TRBD1. CDR3 length equals 14 residues. V lost 5 bases to trimming and J lost 5 bases; unmatched junction nucleotides: 3. Germline loops: CDR1 MNHEY, CDR2 SMNVEV (reference sequence).